This T cell receptor beta chain was recovered during a study of cytomegalovirus exposure and HLA in healthy donors. General observations from the study: In an earlier analysis, in some 500 donors, most V segments appeared productive either ~90% or ~30% of the time.

Worth noting for this clone: Its specificity is unknown.

PCR used 60 Vbeta primers and 13 Jbeta primers. The protocol was immunoSEQ multiplex PCR, while the TCRdb copy is restricted to in-frame clones and leaves out a portion. Among roughly 86,000 clones, about 71% were seen once, and the ten largest hold under 10%. Between the trimmed V and J ends, which lost 1 base and 4 bases, there was a span of 14 bases. The CDR3 is 15 residues long. Germline V lookup: CDR1 GTSNPN, CDR2 SVGIG (reference sequence). This clonotype was sampled from a man aged 55-75 years in good health and CMV-seronegative. The J gene is TRBJ1-3, the V gene TRBV30; the D is unclear. The material sequenced was PBMCs. The CDR3 spells CAWSGLTAAGNTIYF. CDR3 sequence (DNA): TGTGCCTGGAGTGGCCTCACCGCGGCGGGAAACACCATATATTTT.